A selection of T cell receptor beta chains follows, all from one sample in a study of OX40 agonist ivuxolimab in advanced cancers. Repertoires were generated with immunoSEQ multiplex PCR, while TCRdb's copy carries only in-frame clones and drops some. Among 60,000 to 90,000 clones listed, roughly nine tenths were seen once. The starting material was CD4+ or CD8+ T cells sorted from blood, obtained in a trial of the OX40 agonist ivuxolimab. These receptors were collected from an adult with an advanced solid tumor such as melanoma, head and neck, liver or kidney cancer. Both conserved end residues are part of each CDR3. Each record gives: J gene, V gene, D gene, clone size, CDR3 length, CDR3 protein, CDR3 DNA. A D gene is named only where the DNA matches it firmly. Only some rows state a clone size, as once, few, many or a class for expanded clones.

TRBJ2-7 | TRBV2 | TRBD1 | - | 12 | CASSRDRGEQYF | TGTGCCAGCAGTCGGGACAGGGGGGAGCAGTACTTC
TRBJ2-1 | TRBV19 | TRBD1 | - | 15 | CASSHRDRVNNEQFF | TGTGCCAGTAGCCACCGGGACAGAGTTAACAATGAGCAGTTCTTC
TRBJ2-2 | TRBV18 | TRBD1 | - | 17 | CASSPPFSQGAAGELFF | TGTGCCAGCTCACCACCGTTCTCACAGGGGGCGGCCGGGGAGCTGTTTTTT
TRBJ1-1 | TRBV7-2 | TRBD1 | many | 14 | CASSLQGGNTEAFF | TGTGCCAGCAGCTTACAGGGGGGGAACACTGAAGCTTTCTTT
TRBJ2-5 | TRBV10-1 | - | - | 14 | CASSGGPLGETQYF | TGCGCCAGCAGTGGAGGCCCACTGGGGGAGACCCAGTACTTC
TRBJ2-7 | TRBV2 | TRBD2 | once | 11 | CASSDGREGYF | TGTGCCAGCAGTGATGGCAGGGAGGGGTACTTC
TRBJ1-4 | TRBV6-5 | TRBD1 | - | 12 | CATQGASEKLFF | TGTGCCACACAGGGGGCGAGCGAAAAACTGTTTTTT
TRBJ1-1 | TRBV7-9 | - | - | 15 | CASSLVPGVLGEAFF | TGTGCCAGCAGCTTAGTTCCAGGGGTTTTGGGGGAAGCTTTCTTT
TRBJ2-3 | TRBV5-5 | TRBD2 | - | 18 | CASSLGTSGGPSTDTQYF | TGTGCCAGCAGCCTGGGGACTAGCGGGGGACCTAGCACAGATACGCAGTATTTT
TRBJ1-1 | TRBV5-4 | - | once | 13 | CASSLEDNTEAFF | TGTGCCAGCAGCTTGGAAGACAACACTGAAGCTTTCTTT
TRBJ2-7 | TRBV29-1 | TRBD2 | - | 12 | CSVATGGYEQYF | TGCAGCGTGGCGACGGGAGGGTACGAGCAGTACTTC
TRBJ2-5 | TRBV6-5 | - | - | 13 | CASSYGRKETQYF | TGTGCCAGCAGTTACGGGCGGAAAGAGACCCAGTACTTC
TRBJ2-2 | TRBV18 | TRBD2 | - | 17 | CASSPYQLAVNTGELFF | TGTGCCAGCTCACCATATCAACTAGCGGTGAACACCGGGGAGCTGTTTTTT
TRBJ1-6 | TRBV6-1 | - | - | 15 | CASSESQGYNSPLHF | TGTGCCAGCAGTGAAAGCCAGGGTTATAATTCACCCCTCCACTTT
TRBJ2-3 | TRBV5-1 | - | once | 17 | CASSLGGGRDLTDTQYF | TGCGCCAGCAGCTTAGGAGGGGGGCGTGATCTCACAGATACGCAGTATTTT
TRBJ1-2 | TRBV7-3 | TRBD1 | - | 12 | CASSSDRGSYTF | TGTGCCAGCAGCTCAGACAGGGGAAGCTACACCTTC
TRBJ2-5 | TRBV5-1 | - | - | 16 | CASSLPTGTDQGAQYF | TGCGCCAGCAGCTTACCCACCGGGACGGACCAAGGGGCCCAGTACTTC
TRBJ1-1 | TRBV28 | - | once | 13 | CASSLTGGTEAFF | TGTGCCAGCAGTTTGACTGGGGGGACTGAAGCTTTCTTT
TRBJ2-2 | TRBV5-1 | TRBD1 | - | 15 | CASSFGTGGAGELFF | TGCGCCAGCAGCTTTGGGACAGGGGGGGCCGGGGAGCTGTTTTTT
TRBJ2-4 | TRBV11-3 | - | - | 18 | CASSLDETLQGAKNIQYF | TGTGCCAGCAGCTTAGACGAGACCCTGCAGGGGGCCAAAAACATTCAGTACTTC
TRBJ2-5 | TRBV5-1 | - | - | 15 | CASSPTGSPEETQYF | TGCGCCAGCAGTCCTACCGGGAGTCCGGAAGAGACCCAGTACTTC
TRBJ2-1 | TRBV5-1 | - | - | 15 | CASSLGWGARNEQFF | TGCGCCAGCAGCTTGGGATGGGGGGCGCGCAATGAGCAGTTCTTC
TRBJ2-1 | TRBV6-5 | - | - | 12 | CASSSPYNEQFF | TGTGCCAGCAGTTCCCCCTACAATGAGCAGTTCTTC
TRBJ1-2 | TRBV9 | TRBD1 | - | 16 | CASSVRDRGDLGGYTF | TGTGCCAGCAGCGTCCGGGACAGGGGAGATTTGGGCGGCTACACCTTC
TRBJ2-2 | TRBV18 | TRBD2 | few | 15 | CASSPPGLAAGELFF | TGTGCCAGCTCACCACCGGGGCTAGCGGCCGGGGAGCTGTTTTTT
TRBJ2-2 | TRBV10-2 | TRBD1 | few | 16 | CASSDTTGADTGELFF | TGCGCCAGCAGTGATACGACAGGGGCTGACACCGGGGAGCTGTTTTTT
TRBJ1-1 | TRBV19 | TRBD1 | - | 13 | CASSIGQGFLAFF | TGTGCCAGTAGTATCGGACAGGGGTTCTTGGCTTTCTTT
TRBJ2-5 | TRBV27 | - | - | 15 | CASSFDRRYQETQYF | TGTGCCAGCAGTTTCGACAGGCGCTACCAAGAGACCCAGTACTTC
TRBJ2-7 | TRBV5-1 | - | once | 15 | CASRVADHSSYEQYF | TGCGCCAGCAGGGTAGCGGACCACAGCTCCTACGAGCAGTACTTC
TRBJ1-6 | TRBV25-1 | - | - | 15 | CASSESQGVNSPLHF | TGTGCCAGCAGTGAATCCCAGGGCGTCAATTCACCCCTCCACTTT
TRBJ1-4 | TRBV4-1 | - | - | 15 | CASSQDLYVEKKLFF | TGCGCCAGCAGCCAAGATCTCTACGTAGAGAAAAAACTGTTTTTT
TRBJ1-3 | TRBV5-1 | - | - | 16 | CASSPWGGSSGNTIYF | TGCGCCAGCAGCCCCTGGGGGGGCTCCTCTGGAAACACCATATATTTT
TRBJ2-5 | TRBV11-3 | - | - | 15 | CASSLGAKPQETQYF | TGTGCCAGCAGCCTGGGGGCAAAACCTCAAGAGACCCAGTACTTC
TRBJ2-3 | TRBV27 | TRBD1 | once | 16 | CASTQGTGGMTDTQYF | TGTGCCAGCACCCAGGGAACAGGGGGCATGACAGATACGCAGTATTTT
TRBJ1-5 | TRBV6-1 | - | - | 14 | CASEGSVSNQPQHF | TGTGCCAGCGAGGGGTCTGTAAGCAATCAGCCCCAGCATTTT
TRBJ1-4 | TRBV7-2 | TRBD1 | - | 14 | CASSSGGEREKLFF | TGTGCCAGCAGCTCAGGGGGCGAACGGGAAAAACTGTTTTTT
TRBJ2-7 | TRBV5-1 | - | - | 16 | CASSLAKGGNSYEQYF | TGCGCCAGCAGCTTGGCCAAGGGGGGTAACTCCTACGAGCAGTACTTC
TRBJ2-3 | TRBV30 | - | - | 13 | CAWRGANTDTQYF | TGTGCCTGGCGGGGGGCGAACACAGATACGCAGTATTTT
TRBJ1-5 | TRBV7-2 | - | - | 15 | CASSLASTPNQPQHF | TGTGCCAGCAGCTTAGCTTCTACTCCCAATCAGCCCCAGCATTTT
TRBJ1-1 | TRBV7-8 | - | - | 13 | CASSPSGGFEAFF | TGTGCCAGCAGCCCCTCTGGCGGGTTTGAAGCTTTCTTT
TRBJ2-5 | TRBV9 | TRBD2 | once | 17 | CASSEGLAGGTQETQYF | TGTGCCAGCAGCGAAGGACTAGCGGGGGGAACCCAAGAGACCCAGTACTTC
TRBJ2-2 | TRBV29-1 | - | - | 11 | CSGSGGGELFF | TGCAGCGGCAGCGGCGGGGGGGAGCTGTTTTTT
TRBJ1-3 | TRBV20-1 | - | - | 11 | CSEVSGNTIYF | TGCAGCGAAGTCTCTGGAAACACCATATATTTT
TRBJ1-3 | TRBV4-2 | - | - | 12 | CASSLPGNTIYF | TGTGCCAGCAGCCTTCCTGGAAACACCATATATTTT
TRBJ1-2 | TRBV19 | - | - | 15 | CASSIEGQMNYGYTF | TGTGCCAGTAGTATAGAGGGACAAATGAACTATGGCTACACCTTC
TRBJ1-1 | TRBV5-1 | - | - | 14 | CASSLAGGGTEAFF | TGCGCCAGCAGCTTGGCTGGTGGGGGAACTGAAGCTTTCTTT
TRBJ1-5 | TRBV19 | - | - | 13 | CASSTTANQPQHF | TGTGCCAGTAGTACCACAGCAAATCAGCCCCAGCATTTT
TRBJ2-7 | TRBV6-5 | - | - | 15 | CASRQALKSSYEQYF | TGTGCCAGCAGACAGGCCTTAAAAAGCTCCTACGAGCAGTACTTC
TRBJ2-3 | TRBV10-3 | - | - | 16 | CAISESASRGTDTQYF | TGTGCCATCAGTGAGTCGGCTAGCCGGGGCACAGATACGCAGTATTTT
TRBJ2-1 | TRBV7-2 | - | - | 15 | CASSLGGGPYNEQFF | TGTGCCAGCAGCTTAGGGGGGGGCCCCTACAATGAGCAGTTCTTC